The clone carrying this T cell receptor beta chain has more than one count but fewer than ten. No antigen is known for it. The record originates from a study of T cell repertoires in cytomegalovirus infection. In the study overall: Both a matching HLA type and CMV infection were indicated by public TCR beta signatures. Whole-study findings and limits: Pooled public TCR beta family frequency picked out CMV carriers with the relevant HLA. The study found HLA-C-restricted CMV-specific TCR beta clonotypes dominating the ex vivo response.

This CDR3 has 15 residues. CDR1 is SGHTS, CDR2 YDEGEE, per germline. Deletions cut 0 bases from V and 1 base from J, with 10 bases between. MiXCR, run by TCRdb on the reads, gives a single entry per CDR3 protein. This repertoire shows fewer than 350,000 distinct CDR3 sequences, around 9.5% found once; its top ten account for 3.5% to 4.5%. The TCR was taken from a human donor in good health (CMV status not recorded). Some clones in this sample may be carry-over from other donors' samples. Sequencing was done on a sample of PBMCs. V is TRBV5-8 and J is TRBJ1-1; D is possibly TRBD1 (6 bases). Written as DNA, the CDR3 is TGTGCCAGCAGCTTGGACAGGGCCTCGAACACTGAAGCTTTCTTT. Translation: CASSLDRASNTEAFF. The entire variable domain, with the rest obtained from reference TRBV5-8 and TRBJ1-1, is as follows: EAGVTQSPTHLIKTRGQQATLRCSPISGHTSVYWYQQALGLGLQFLLWYDEGEERNRGNFPPRFSGRQFPNYSSELNVNALELEDSALYLCASSLDRASNTEAFFGQGTRLTVV.